This T cell receptor beta chain was sequenced in a study of shared clonotypes between healthy human individuals. The study, taken as a whole, reports: When naive CD4 clonotypes were compared across a handful of donors, around 5% were shared.

The CDR3 is 14 amino acids. Losses at the gene ends were 3 bases for V and 6 bases for J; bases not matched to a gene: 4. The germline gives CDR1 ENHRY, CDR2 SYGVKD. Donors were healthy HIV-negative adults without recently reported acute infections or vaccinations. CD4+ cells underwent separation, giving CD45RA+ naive and CD45RA-negative memory subsets. This clone has just a few counts. Its target is not known. The repertoire was sequenced with immunoSEQ multiplex PCR; TCRdb's copy has only in-frame clones and lacks some. The data contain some 2,000,000 clones, 85% to 95% of them singletons. The chain recombines TRBV10-3 with TRBJ2-2; TRBD1 aligns across 7 bases. The specimen sequenced was naive CD4+ T cells sorted from blood. Documented subset: CD45RA+ positively selected. This receptor was taken from a young man in good health. CDR3 in DNA: TGTGCCATCAGTGATACGGACAGGTCCGGGGAGCTGTTTTTT. Protein: CAISDTDRSGELFF.